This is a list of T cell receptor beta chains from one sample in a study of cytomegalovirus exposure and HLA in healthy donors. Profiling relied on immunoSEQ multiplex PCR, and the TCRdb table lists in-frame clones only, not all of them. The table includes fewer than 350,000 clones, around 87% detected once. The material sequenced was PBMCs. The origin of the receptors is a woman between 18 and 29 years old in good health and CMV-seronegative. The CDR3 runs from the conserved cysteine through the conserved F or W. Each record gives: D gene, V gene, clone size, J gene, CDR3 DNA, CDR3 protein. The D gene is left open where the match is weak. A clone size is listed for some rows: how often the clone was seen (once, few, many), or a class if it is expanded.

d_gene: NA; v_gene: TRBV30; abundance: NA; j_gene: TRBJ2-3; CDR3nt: TGTGCCTGGAGGGCGGGACTCACAGATACGCAGTATTTT; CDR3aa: CAWRAGLTDTQYF
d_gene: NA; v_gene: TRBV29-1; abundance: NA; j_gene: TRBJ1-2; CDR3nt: TGCAGCGTTGTCCCTCTCCCCAAAAGACAACCGGGGTACTATGGCTACACCTTC; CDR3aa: CSVVPLPKRQPGYYGYTF
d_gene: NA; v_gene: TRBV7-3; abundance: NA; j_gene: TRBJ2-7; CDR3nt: TGTGCCAGCAGCGAGGGTTCAACCTACGAGCAGTACTTC; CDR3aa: CASSEGSTYEQYF
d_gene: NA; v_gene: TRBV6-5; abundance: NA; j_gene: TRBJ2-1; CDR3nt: TGTGCCAGCAGATTCCTCTCTAGCCCCTACAATGAGCAGTTCTTC; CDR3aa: CASRFLSSPYNEQFF
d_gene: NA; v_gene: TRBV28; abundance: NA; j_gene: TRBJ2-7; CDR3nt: TGTGCCAGCAGTTTTCCCGAGGCCACCGACTCCTACGAGCAGTACTTC; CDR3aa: CASSFPEATDSYEQYF
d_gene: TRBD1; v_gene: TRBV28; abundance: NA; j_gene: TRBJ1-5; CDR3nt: TGTGCCATCACAGGGTCCGGGACAGGGAATCAGCCCCAGCATTTT; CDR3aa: CAITGSGTGNQPQHF
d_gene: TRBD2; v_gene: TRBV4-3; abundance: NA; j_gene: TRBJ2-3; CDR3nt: TGCGCCAGCAGCCACAACCCGGGACTAGCGGGACCTAGCACAGATACGCAGTATTTT; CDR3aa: CASSHNPGLAGPSTDTQYF
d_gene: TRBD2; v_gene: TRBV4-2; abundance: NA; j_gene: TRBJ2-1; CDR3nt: TGTGCCAGCAGTCCTCTAGCGGACTCCTACAATGAGCAGTTCTTC; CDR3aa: CASSPLADSYNEQFF
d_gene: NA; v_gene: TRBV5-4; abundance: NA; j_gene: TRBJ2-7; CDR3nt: TGTGCCAGCAGCCCGTGGAGTAACTCCTACGAGCAGTACTTC; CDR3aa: CASSPWSNSYEQYF
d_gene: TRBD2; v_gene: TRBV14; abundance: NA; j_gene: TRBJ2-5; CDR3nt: TGTGCCAGCAGCTTAGCCTGGGGGGGATACCAAGAGACCCAGTACTTC; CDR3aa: CASSLAWGGYQETQYF
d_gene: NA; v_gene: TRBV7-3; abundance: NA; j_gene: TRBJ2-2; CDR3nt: TGTGCCAGCAGCCGACTAGTGAACACCGGGGAGCTGTTTTTT; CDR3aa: CASSRLVNTGELFF
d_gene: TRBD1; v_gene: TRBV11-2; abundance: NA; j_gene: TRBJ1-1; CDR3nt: TGTGCCAGCAGCCCGCCCCCAGGGGGCTCGGTCTACACTGAAGCTTTCTTT; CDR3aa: CASSPPPGGSVYTEAFF
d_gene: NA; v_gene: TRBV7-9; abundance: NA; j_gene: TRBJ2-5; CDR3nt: TGTGCCAGCAGCTTAGGCGACCAAGAGACCCAGTACTTC; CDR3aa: CASSLGDQETQYF
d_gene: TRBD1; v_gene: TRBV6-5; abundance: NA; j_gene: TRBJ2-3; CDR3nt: TGTGCCAGCAAGACAGGGGGTAGGATAGATACGCAGTATTTT; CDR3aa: CASKTGGRIDTQYF
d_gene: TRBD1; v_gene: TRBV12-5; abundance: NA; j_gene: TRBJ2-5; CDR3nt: TGTGCTAGTGGTTCCCAGACAGGGAGTAGGTCGTGGACCCAGTACTTC; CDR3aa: CASGSQTGSRSWTQYF
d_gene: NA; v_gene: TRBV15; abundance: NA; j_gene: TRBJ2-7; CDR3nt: TGTGCCACCAGCTACAGCCGGCAGGGCGCCTACGAGCAGTACTTC; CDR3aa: CATSYSRQGAYEQYF
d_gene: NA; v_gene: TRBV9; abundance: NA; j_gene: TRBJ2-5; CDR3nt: TGTGCCAGCAGCGTAGATGGAGGGCGAGAGACCCAGTACTTC; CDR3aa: CASSVDGGRETQYF
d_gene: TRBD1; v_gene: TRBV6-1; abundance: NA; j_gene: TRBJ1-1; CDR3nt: TGTGCCAGCAGTGACGAGACAGGGGGAGAAGCTTTCTTT; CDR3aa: CASSDETGGEAFF
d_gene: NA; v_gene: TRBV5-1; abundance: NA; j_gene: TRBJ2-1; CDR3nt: TGCGCCAGCAGCTTGGGGGGCACTGAGTGGGCTGAGCAGTTCTTC; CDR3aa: CASSLGGTEWAEQFF
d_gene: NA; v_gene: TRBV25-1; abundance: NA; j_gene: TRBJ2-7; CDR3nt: TGTGCCAGCAAAAGGGGCCACGAGCAGTACTTC; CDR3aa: CASKRGHEQYF
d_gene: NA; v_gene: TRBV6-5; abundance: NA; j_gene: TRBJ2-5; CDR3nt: TGTGCCAGCAGTCTTGGTGTCGGGACCCAGTACTTC; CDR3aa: CASSLGVGTQYF
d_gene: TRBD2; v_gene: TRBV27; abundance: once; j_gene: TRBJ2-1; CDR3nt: TGTGCCAGCAGTTTAGAGGGACTAGCTTACAATGAGCAGTTCTTC; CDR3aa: CASSLEGLAYNEQFF
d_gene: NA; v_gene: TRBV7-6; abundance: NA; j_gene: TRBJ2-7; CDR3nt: TGTGCCAGCAGCCCTACCGACGGAGCCTACGAGCAGTACTTC; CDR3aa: CASSPTDGAYEQYF
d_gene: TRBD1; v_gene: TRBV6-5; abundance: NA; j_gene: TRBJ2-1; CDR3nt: TGTGCCAGCAGTAAAGGGACAGGGGGTGCGTTTGAGCAGTTCTTC; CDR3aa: CASSKGTGGAFEQFF